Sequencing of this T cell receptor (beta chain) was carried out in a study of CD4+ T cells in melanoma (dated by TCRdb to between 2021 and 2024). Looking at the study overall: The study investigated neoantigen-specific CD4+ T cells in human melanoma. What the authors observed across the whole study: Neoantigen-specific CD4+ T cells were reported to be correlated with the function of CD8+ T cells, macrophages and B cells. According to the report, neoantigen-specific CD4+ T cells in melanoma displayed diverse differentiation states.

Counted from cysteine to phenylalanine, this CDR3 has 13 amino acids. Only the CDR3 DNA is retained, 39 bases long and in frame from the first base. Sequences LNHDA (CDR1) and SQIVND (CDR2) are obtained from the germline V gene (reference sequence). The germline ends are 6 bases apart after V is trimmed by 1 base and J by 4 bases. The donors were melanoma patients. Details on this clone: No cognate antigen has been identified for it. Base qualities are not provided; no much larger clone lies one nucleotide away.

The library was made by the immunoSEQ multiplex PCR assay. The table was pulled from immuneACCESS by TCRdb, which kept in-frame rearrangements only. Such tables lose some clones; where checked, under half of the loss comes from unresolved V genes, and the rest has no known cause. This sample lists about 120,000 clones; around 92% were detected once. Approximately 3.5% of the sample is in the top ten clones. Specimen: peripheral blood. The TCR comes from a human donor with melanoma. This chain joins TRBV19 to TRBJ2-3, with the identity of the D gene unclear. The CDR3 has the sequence CASSIGGADTQYF. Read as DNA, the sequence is TGTGCCAGTAGTATAGGAGGCGCAGATACGCAGTATTTT.